A selection of T cell receptor beta chains follows, all from one sample in a study of OX40 agonist ivuxolimab in advanced cancers. Data came from immunoSEQ multiplex PCR; TCRdb stores just in-frame clones and leaves some out. The sample holds tens of thousands of clones, about 83% seen once. The sample was CD4+ or CD8+ T cells sorted from blood, taken in a trial of the OX40 agonist ivuxolimab. These receptors came from an adult with an advanced solid tumor such as melanoma, head and neck, liver or kidney cancer. Each CDR3 is given with its conserved first and last residue. A D gene is named only where the DNA matches it firmly. Rows may omit the clone size; those that give it use once, few, many or a size class.

d_call,j_call,v_call,clone_size,cdr3_aa,cdr3_nt
TRBD1,TRBJ1-1,TRBV5-1,NA,CASSPEQGAVSTEAFF,TGCGCCAGCAGCCCCGAACAGGGGGCGGTGAGTACTGAAGCTTTCTTT
TRBD2,TRBJ2-5,TRBV7-6,NA,CASSSGLAGLQETQYF,TGTGCCAGCAGCTCAGGACTAGCGGGCCTCCAAGAGACCCAGTACTTC
NA,TRBJ1-4,TRBV5-5,NA,CASSLAPREEGEKLFF,TGTGCCAGCAGCTTGGCCCCGAGGGAGGAAGGTGAAAAACTGTTTTTT
NA,TRBJ1-1,TRBV7-9,NA,CASSLAGLHSGTEAFF,TGTGCCAGCAGCTTAGCGGGGTTACATTCAGGCACTGAAGCTTTCTTT
NA,TRBJ1-2,TRBV27,few,CATQSGNYGYTF,TGTGCCACCCAGTCGGGTAACTATGGCTACACCTTC
NA,TRBJ1-1,TRBV19,NA,CASTAWDTEAFF,TGTGCCAGCACCGCTTGGGATACTGAAGCTTTCTTT
TRBD1,TRBJ1-1,TRBV12-5,NA,CASGLLLGTGVIGAEAFF,TGTGCTAGTGGTTTACTTTTGGGGACAGGGGTGATTGGGGCTGAAGCTTTCTTT
TRBD2,TRBJ2-1,TRBV6-4,NA,CASSILAGGYNEQFF,TGTGCCAGCAGTATTCTAGCGGGGGGGTACAATGAGCAGTTCTTC
TRBD1,TRBJ1-5,TRBV19,NA,CASTAERDSNQPQHF,TGTGCCAGTACTGCCGAAAGGGACAGTAATCAGCCCCAGCATTTT
TRBD1,TRBJ2-2,TRBV7-9,NA,CASSQTGQGTTGELFF,TGTGCCAGCAGCCAAACGGGACAGGGGACCACCGGGGAGCTGTTTTTT
TRBD1,TRBJ1-4,TRBV7-9,NA,CASSLAGQGDEKLFF,TGTGCCAGCAGCTTAGCGGGACAGGGCGACGAAAAACTGTTTTTT
TRBD1,TRBJ2-2,TRBV4-2,NA,CASSPGTGPGELFF,TGTGCCAGCAGCCCAGGGACAGGGCCCGGGGAGCTGTTTTTT
TRBD2,TRBJ2-3,TRBV29-1,NA,CSVEDRRPIAGDTDTQYF,TGCAGCGTTGAAGACAGGAGGCCTATCGCGGGGGATACAGATACGCAGTATTTT
NA,TRBJ2-7,TRBV5-1,NA,CASSGGPLYEQYF,TGCGCCAGCAGCGGCGGGCCCCTCTACGAGCAGTACTTC
NA,TRBJ2-1,TRBV19,NA,CASRPLTGPEQFF,TGTGCCAGTAGACCACTTACAGGGCCGGAGCAGTTCTTC
NA,TRBJ2-4,TRBV5-4,NA,CASSPREGAAKNIQYF,TGTGCCAGCAGCCCTCGGGAGGGGGCGGCCAAAAACATTCAGTACTTC
TRBD1,TRBJ2-7,TRBV10-2,NA,CASSAGTGAYEQYF,TGCGCCAGCAGCGCCGGGACAGGGGCCTACGAGCAGTACTTC
NA,TRBJ2-3,TRBV15,NA,CATSRERVSPDTQYF,TGTGCCACCAGCAGAGAACGGGTTTCACCAGATACGCAGTATTTT
NA,TRBJ2-1,TRBV10-1,NA,CASSGLTGGEQFF,TGCGCCAGCAGTGGTCTCACTGGCGGAGAGCAGTTCTTC
TRBD1,TRBJ1-1,TRBV27,NA,CASSRTGWPVAFF,TGTGCCAGCAGCAGGACAGGGTGGCCCGTGGCTTTCTTT
NA,TRBJ2-5,TRBV13,few,CASSLRETQYF,TGTGCCAGCAGCTTAAGGGAGACCCAGTACTTC
NA,TRBJ1-2,TRBV30,medium-sized,CAWNPGTDYGYTF,TGTGCCTGGAATCCGGGAACAGACTATGGCTACACCTTC
NA,TRBJ2-1,TRBV27,NA,CASSLSGRNNEQFF,TGTGCCAGCAGTTTATCAGGGCGGAACAATGAGCAGTTCTTC
NA,TRBJ2-3,TRBV5-4,NA,CASSFLTDTQYF,TGTGCCAGCAGCTTCCTGACAGATACGCAGTATTTT
NA,TRBJ1-6,TRBV19,NA,CASSMGGLGSPLHF,TGTGCCAGTAGTATGGGGGGATTGGGTTCACCCCTCCACTTT
NA,TRBJ2-7,TRBV27,NA,CASSLAPAGYEQYF,TGTGCCAGCAGTTTAGCTCCGGCGGGTTACGAGCAGTACTTC
NA,TRBJ1-5,TRBV2,few,CASNAQVNQPQHF,TGTGCCAGCAATGCACAGGTTAATCAGCCCCAGCATTTT
NA,TRBJ1-2,TRBV27,NA,CASSFFPDSYGYTF,TGTGCCAGCAGTTTTTTTCCGGACAGCTATGGCTACACCTTC